This T cell receptor beta chain was documented in a study of breast tumors, draining lymph nodes, adjacent tissues. Samples came from axillary lymph nodes draining the breast cancer. Germline V CDR1 and CDR2: DFQATT, SNEGSKA (reference sequence). With 0 bases clipped from V and 5 bases from J, the junction kept 13 bases outside the gene matches. The CDR3 extends over 17 amino acids. This clonotype was counted many times. TCRdb fed the multiplex PCR reads into MiXCR, producing one record per CDR3 protein. Of hundreds of thousands of distinct CDR3 sequences listed, 32% are singletons. The source of this sequence is a female donor with breast cancer. Some clones in this sample may be carry-over from other donors' samples. This rearrangement joins TRBV20-1 to TRBJ2-1; 7 bases are shared with TRBD2. Sequencing was performed on axillary lymph node tissue. As DNA, the CDR3 is TGCAGTGCTAGAGATCCGGGGGACTACCGCAGGGACAATGAGCAGTTCTTC. Protein sequence: CSARDPGDYRRDNEQFF.